This T cell receptor beta chain was profiled in a study of blood T cell repertoires in COVID-19. Study as a whole: From the United States, Italy and Spain came samples of acute and convalescent COVID-19. T cells, B-cell-depleted T cells, or PBMCs provided the cDNA or gDNA that served as material.

From germline, CDR1 is MNHEY and CDR2 SMNVEV (reference sequence). This CDR3 comprises 14 residues. The V end lost 8 bases, the J end lost 6 bases, and 19 bases lay between the germline ends. Original processing notes: Estimation of nucleated cell counts relied on the amplification of reference gene primers. The data were produced by immunoSEQ multiplex PCR, yet TCRdb's version contains in-frame clones alone and is incomplete. V and J calls and clone size are as listed in that table; D and trimming were resolved from the DNA. Of 200,000 to 250,000 clones listed, approximately 80% are singletons. The sample taken for sequencing was peripheral blood. This receptor was identified in a woman between 50 and 59 years old with acute or convalescent COVID-19. The chain uses TRBV27 and TRBJ1-1; a possible D gene is TRBD1 (6 bases). CDR3 residues: CASSPTGAWSEAFF. The CDR3 bases are TGTGCCAGCTCCCCGACAGGCGCATGGTCTGAAGCTTTCTTT.